Here is one T cell receptor (beta chain) with its context. Its antigen is currently not known. The sample holds no much larger clone one base away, and base qualities are not on file. The data derive from a study of T cell repertoires in ileal Crohn's disease (dated by TCRdb to about 2019). As for the study more broadly: Median disease duration was approximately 8 years, and roughly 35% of patients were identified as active smokers at the time of surgery. All patients had surgery for a complication: stricturing disease in about 60% and penetrating disease in around 39%. A Rutgeerts score above i0 was used to define endoscopic postoperative recurrence. Running in parallel with the study was a multicentre cohort set up to find predictors of early endoscopic recurrence following ileocolonic resection. The TCR repertoire was analysed in 50 to 70 patients with Crohn's disease drawn from a prospective multicentre cohort. M6 samples were neoterminal ileum biopsies taken at postoperative colonoscopy. The study sequenced 171 mucosal samples from a few dozen patients, taken at several locations on the surgical specimen and at postoperative endoscopy. Roughly half of the patients were given postoperative therapy, with about a dozen receiving thiopurines and 15 to 20 receiving anti-TNF agents. Points the paper makes about the study in general: Mucosal CD4 and CD8 T cells were sorted and sequenced only in a subgroup of patients, the size of which was not stated. Patients who were active smokers at surgery had a significantly higher proportion of clonal expansions than non-smokers (around 24% vs 18%, p=0.02). Endoscopic recurrence was found to be associated with higher high-frequency clone percentages at surgery, and recurrence was observed in all patients with clonality above 26.8% (18/57). The timing of postoperative endoscopy varied within the first year after surgery, and the median delay was 6.9 months. Sorted CD8 T cells carried more high-frequency clones than CD4 T cells, suggesting mucosal expansions were mainly CD8.

For commercial TCRB immunosequencing, five hundred nanograms of biopsy DNA were submitted for each sample. A two-step, amplification bias-controlled multiplex PCR was used by Adaptive Biotechnology to amplify CDR3 regions from genomic DNA. The first PCR used primers for every V and J gene segment; the second PCR added barcodes and Illumina adapters. CDR3 libraries were sequenced on an Illumina instrument. In the paper's pipeline: The analysis used both the pipelines supplied by the vendor and custom analysis of the raw data in R/Bioconductor with R version 3.3.0. Clonality, ranging from 0 to 1, was calculated as the inverse of the normalised Shannon entropy of all productive clones. High-frequency clones were defined as the share of the repertoire taken up by the top 100 clones, keeping only clones that passed a 95% confidence test. Repertoire diversity was measured with the Simpson index, and overlap between samples was measured with the Morisita-Horn index. TCRdb mirrors the immuneACCESS table, restricted to in-frame sequences. Some clones are absent from its copies; in checked studies, under half trace to an unresolved V gene, and the reason for the others is unknown. That table gives V, J and clone size, and the DNA gave D and trimming. The sample has over 8,500 clones on record, approximately 85% of them singletons. The ten largest clones take up around 7% of the sample.

The sample's time point label is to be understood as: neoterminal ileum biopsy at postoperative endoscopy, about 6 months after surgery. To be eligible, patients had to be adults with ileal or ileocolonic Crohn's disease and an indication for ileocolonic resection. Before DNA extraction, whole ileal mucosal biopsies were kept frozen at -80 degrees C. Genomic DNA was isolated from frozen whole biopsies using a TRizol-based method, and the DNA was quantified with a NanoDrop 2000 spectrophotometer. Including cysteine and phenylalanine, the CDR3 has 14 amino acids. The read is trimmed to its CDR3 DNA, 42 bases read in frame from base 1. The germline V gene gives CDR1 as SGHDT and CDR2 as YYEEEE. The germline ends are 15 bases apart after V is trimmed by 6 bases and J by 2 bases.

The receptor was derived from an adult with Crohn's disease. The V gene is TRBV5-6 and the J gene is TRBJ2-7; TRBD2 might be the D gene, on 6 matching bases. The specimen was ileal tissue. In nucleotide form, the sequence is TGTGCCAGCAATTCCGGGACTCTTACCTACGAGCAGTACTTC. It is translated as CASNSGTLTYEQYF.